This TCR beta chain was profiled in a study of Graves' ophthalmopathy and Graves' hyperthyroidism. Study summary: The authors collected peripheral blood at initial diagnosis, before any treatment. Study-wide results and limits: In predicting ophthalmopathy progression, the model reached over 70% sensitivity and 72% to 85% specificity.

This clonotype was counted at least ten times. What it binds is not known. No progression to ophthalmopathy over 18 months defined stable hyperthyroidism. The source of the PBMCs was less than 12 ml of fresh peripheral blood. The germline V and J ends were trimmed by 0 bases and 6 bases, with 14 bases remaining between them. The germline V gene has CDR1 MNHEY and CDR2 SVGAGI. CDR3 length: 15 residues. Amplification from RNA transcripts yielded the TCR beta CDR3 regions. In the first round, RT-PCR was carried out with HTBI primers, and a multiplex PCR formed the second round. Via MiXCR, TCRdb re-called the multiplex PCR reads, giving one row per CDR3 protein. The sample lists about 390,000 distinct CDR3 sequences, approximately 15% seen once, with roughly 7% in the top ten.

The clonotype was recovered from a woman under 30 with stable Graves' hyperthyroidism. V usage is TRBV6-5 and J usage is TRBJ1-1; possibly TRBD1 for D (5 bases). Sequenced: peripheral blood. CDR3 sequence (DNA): TGTGCCAGCAGTTACTCGGCCAGGACGGGGGCTGAAGCTTTCTTT. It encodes CASSYSARTGAEAFF.